These T cell receptor beta chains were read from a single sample in a study of CD8 T cells in ankylosing spondylitis. One entry per CDR3 protein, called by TCRdb with MiXCR from the 5' RACE reads. The sample carries 200,000 to 250,000 distinct CDR3 sequences, 10% recorded once. The sample was blood, either unsorted or a sorted T cell fraction (not recorded which). These receptors originate from a male donor with ankylosing spondylitis or in good health (not recorded which). Both conserved end residues are part of each CDR3. Each record gives: V gene, D gene, J gene, CDR3 length, clone size, CDR3 protein, CDR3 DNA. The D gene is left open where the match is weak. Only some rows state a clone size, as once, few, many or a class for expanded clones.

>TRBV24-1|TRBD1|TRBJ1-2|16|few
CATSDRRTGAVWGYTF
TGTGCCACCAGTGACCGGAGGACAGGGGCAGTGTGGGGCTACACCTTC
>TRBV10-3|.|TRBJ2-3|16|.
CAISEPGTGDTDTQYF
TGTGCCATCAGTGAGCCAGGGACGGGGGACACAGATACGCAGTATTTT
>TRBV6-1|.|TRBJ2-5|13|few
CASSEQGKETQYF
TGTGCCAGCAGTGAACAGGGGAAAGAGACCCAGTACTTC
>TRBV7-9|TRBD1|TRBJ2-7|13|many
CASSLRDRYEQYF
TGTGCCAGCAGCTTAAGGGACAGGTACGAGCAGTACTTC
>TRBV5-1|.|TRBJ2-3|17|.
CASSGAGTQKNPDTQYF
TGCGCCAGCAGCGGGGCCGGGACGCAAAAAAACCCAGATACGCAGTATTTT
>TRBV28|.|TRBJ2-1|17|many
CASSGSAAGSSYNEQFF
TGTGCCAGCAGTGGTTCCGCCGCGGGAAGCTCCTACAATGAGCAGTTCTTC
>TRBV28|.|TRBJ2-1|14|many
CAITGGGFYNEQFF
TGTGCCATCACAGGGGGGGGTTTCTACAATGAGCAGTTCTTC
>TRBV5-1|.|TRBJ2-3|15|many
CASSLVGGATDTQYF
TGCGCCAGCAGCTTGGTTGGAGGGGCGACAGATACGCAGTATTTT
>TRBV2|.|TRBJ2-1|12|many
CASRLPGYEQFF
TGTGCCAGCAGGCTTCCGGGCTATGAGCAGTTCTTC
>TRBV20-1|TRBD1|TRBJ1-1|13|.
CSARDRMNTEAFF
TGCAGTGCTAGGGACAGGATGAACACTGAAGCTTTCTTT
>TRBV6-1|.|TRBJ1-2|16|many
CASSTTGGGSNYGYTF
TGTGCCAGCAGTACAACGGGCGGGGGATCTAACTATGGCTACACCTTC
>TRBV7-3|.|TRBJ2-1|15|many
CASSFYGASYNEQFF
TGTGCCAGCAGCTTTTACGGGGCCAGCTACAATGAGCAGTTCTTC
>TRBV27|TRBD2|TRBJ2-1|15|many
CASLLLAGGNNEQFF
TGTGCCAGCCTCCTCCTAGCGGGGGGCAACAATGAGCAGTTCTTC
>TRBV3-1|.|TRBJ1-1|14|many
CASSQVKGGAEAFF
TGTGCCAGCAGCCAAGTCAAGGGAGGGGCTGAAGCTTTCTTT
>TRBV5-1|TRBD1|TRBJ1-1|13|many
CASSLGQGAEAFF
TGCGCCAGCAGCCTGGGACAGGGGGCTGAAGCTTTCTTT
>TRBV7-2|.|TRBJ2-2|15|many
CASSLGGATTGELFF
TGTGCCAGCAGCTTAGGGGGAGCAACCACCGGGGAGCTGTTTTTT
>TRBV6-1|.|TRBJ1-6|13|many
CASSGGGNSPLHF
TGCGCCAGCAGCGGGGGCGGTAATTCACCCCTCCACTTT
>TRBV7-6|.|TRBJ1-2|14|.
CASSFLGGDYGYTF
TGTGCCAGCAGCTTCCTCGGGGGGGACTATGGCTACACCTTC
>TRBV11-1|.|TRBJ2-3|18|many
CASSLTKQRLGYTDTQYF
TGTGCCAGCAGCTTAACGAAGCAGAGACTTGGGTACACAGATACGCAGTATTTT
>TRBV6-5|.|TRBJ1-1|15|.
CASSYLIDLNTEAFF
TGTGCCAGCAGTTACTTAATAGACTTGAACACTGAAGCTTTCTTT
>TRBV7-2|.|TRBJ1-3|15|few
CASSSQGGSGNTIYF
TGTGCCAGCAGCTCCCAGGGTGGATCTGGAAACACCATATATTTT
>TRBV7-2|TRBD2|TRBJ2-1|15|many
CASSVTGTSLNEQFF
TGTGCCAGCAGCGTCACCGGGACTAGCCTCAATGAGCAGTTCTTC
>TRBV12-3/TRBV12-4|.|TRBJ1-1|13|many
CASSLGGNTEAFF
TGTGCCAGCAGTTTAGGAGGGAACACTGAAGCTTTCTTT
>TRBV12-3/TRBV12-4|.|TRBJ1-1|15|few
CASRPRGTENTEAFF
TGTGCCAGCAGGCCCCGGGGTACCGAGAACACTGAAGCTTTCTTT
>TRBV3-1|TRBD1|TRBJ2-2|16|many
CASSGSDRGRTGELFF
TGTGCCAGCAGCGGATCGGACAGGGGGCGAACCGGGGAGCTGTTTTTT
>TRBV9|.|TRBJ2-3|15|many
CASSPGIDSTDTQYF
TGTGCCAGCAGCCCCGGGATTGACAGCACAGATACGCAGTATTTT
>TRBV5-1|TRBD1|TRBJ1-5|15|.
CASSLAGQTYQPQHF
TGCGCCAGCAGCTTGGCGGGACAGACCTATCAGCCCCAGCATTTT
>TRBV7-2|TRBD2|TRBJ2-3|17|many
CASSSQSSGGSTDTQYF
TGTGCCAGCAGCTCCCAATCTAGCGGGGGTAGCACAGATACGCAGTATTTT
>TRBV3-1|.|TRBJ2-3|15|.
CASSQGWGGTDTQYF
TGTGCCAGCAGCCAAGGTTGGGGGGGCACAGATACGCAGTATTTT
>TRBV5-1|TRBD1|TRBJ1-1|14|many
CASSSDRAGTEAFF
TGCGCCAGCAGCTCTGACAGGGCTGGCACTGAAGCTTTCTTT
>TRBV2|TRBD2|TRBJ2-3|18|many
CASSEDLQRGSSTDTQYF
TGTGCCAGCAGTGAAGATCTCCAGCGGGGATCTAGCACAGATACGCAGTATTTT
>TRBV20-1|.|TRBJ2-7|13|.
CSARTLGAYEQYF
TGCAGTGCTAGAACCCTAGGAGCCTACGAGCAGTACTTC
>TRBV6-1|.|TRBJ1-6|15|many
CASSGEGPYNSPLHF
TGTGCCAGCAGTGGGGAAGGACCGTATAATTCACCCCTCCACTTT
>TRBV11-2|.|TRBJ1-1|13|few
CASSGGYDNEAFF
TGTGCCAGCAGCGGGGGCTATGACAATGAAGCTTTCTTT
>TRBV20-1|.|TRBJ1-5|13|many
CSAATGSNQPQHF
TGCAGTGCCGCGACTGGGAGCAATCAGCCCCAGCATTTT
>TRBV7-2|TRBD1|TRBJ1-5|16|.
CASSAGTGVNNQPQHF
TGTGCCAGCAGCGCCGGGACAGGGGTGAACAATCAGCCCCAGCATTTT
>TRBV7-6|TRBD1|TRBJ1-5|15|.
CASSQMTGGNQPQHF
TGTGCCAGCAGCCAAATGACAGGGGGCAATCAGCCCCAGCATTTT
>TRBV5-1|.|TRBJ1-4|15|few
CASSWGPSAKEKLFF
TGCGCCAGCAGCTGGGGACCGTCCGCTAAGGAAAAACTGTTTTTT
>TRBV7-8|TRBD1|TRBJ2-2|15|many
CASTLNRATGMELFF
TGTGCCAGCACTCTGAATCGGGCGACAGGGATGGAGCTGTTTTTT
>TRBV28|.|TRBJ1-1|12|many
CASSLDTSEAFF
TGTGCCAGCAGTTTAGATACGAGTGAAGCTTTCTTT
>TRBV7-3|.|TRBJ2-2|17|.
CASSLTMGRANTGELFF
TGTGCCAGCAGCTTAACGATGGGGCGGGCGAACACCGGGGAGCTGTTTTTT
>TRBV12-3/TRBV12-4|.|TRBJ2-3|15|many
CASSLALGRADTQYF
TGTGCCAGCAGTTTAGCGCTGGGTCGAGCAGATACGCAGTATTTT
>TRBV7-2|TRBD2|TRBJ2-1|15|.
CASSLQAGSYNEQFF
TGTGCCAGCAGCTTACAAGCGGGGTCCTACAATGAGCAGTTCTTC
>TRBV3-1|.|TRBJ2-3|15|many
CASSQAGYGTDTQYF
TGTGCCAGCAGCCAAGCGGGGTACGGCACAGATACGCAGTATTTT
>TRBV5-5|.|TRBJ2-1|14|.
CASSLSPDYNEQFF
TGTGCCAGCAGCTTGTCCCCCGACTACAATGAGCAGTTCTTC